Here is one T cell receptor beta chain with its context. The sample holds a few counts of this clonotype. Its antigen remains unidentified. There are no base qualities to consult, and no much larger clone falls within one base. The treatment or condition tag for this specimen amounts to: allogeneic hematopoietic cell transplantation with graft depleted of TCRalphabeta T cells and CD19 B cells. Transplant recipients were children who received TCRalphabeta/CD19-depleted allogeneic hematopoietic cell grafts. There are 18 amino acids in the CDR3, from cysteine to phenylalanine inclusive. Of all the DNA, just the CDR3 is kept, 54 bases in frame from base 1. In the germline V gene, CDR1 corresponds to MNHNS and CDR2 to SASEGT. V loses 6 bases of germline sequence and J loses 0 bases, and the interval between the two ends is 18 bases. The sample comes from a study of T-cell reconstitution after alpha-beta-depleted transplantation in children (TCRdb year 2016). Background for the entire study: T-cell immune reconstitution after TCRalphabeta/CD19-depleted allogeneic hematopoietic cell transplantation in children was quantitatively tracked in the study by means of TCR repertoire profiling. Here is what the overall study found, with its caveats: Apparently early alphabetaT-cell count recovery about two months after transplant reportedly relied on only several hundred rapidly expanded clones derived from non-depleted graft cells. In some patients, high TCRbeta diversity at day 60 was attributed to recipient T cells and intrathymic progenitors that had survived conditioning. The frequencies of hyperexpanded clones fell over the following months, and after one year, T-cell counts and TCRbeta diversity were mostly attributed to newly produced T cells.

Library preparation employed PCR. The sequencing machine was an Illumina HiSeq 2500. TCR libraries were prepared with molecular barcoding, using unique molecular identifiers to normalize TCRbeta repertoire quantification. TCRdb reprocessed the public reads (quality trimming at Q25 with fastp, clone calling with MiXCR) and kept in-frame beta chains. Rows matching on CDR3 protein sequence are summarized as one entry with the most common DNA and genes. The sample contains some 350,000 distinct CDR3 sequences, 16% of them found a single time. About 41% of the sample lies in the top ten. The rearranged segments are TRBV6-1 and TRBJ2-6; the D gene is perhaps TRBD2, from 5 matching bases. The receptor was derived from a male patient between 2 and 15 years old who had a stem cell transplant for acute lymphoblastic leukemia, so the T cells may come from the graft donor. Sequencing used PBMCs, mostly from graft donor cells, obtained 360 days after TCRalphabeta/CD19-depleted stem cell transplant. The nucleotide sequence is TGTGCCAGCAGACAAAGCCGCTTGCGGGTCTCTGGGGCCAACGTCCTGACTTTC. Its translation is CASRQSRLRVSGANVLTF.